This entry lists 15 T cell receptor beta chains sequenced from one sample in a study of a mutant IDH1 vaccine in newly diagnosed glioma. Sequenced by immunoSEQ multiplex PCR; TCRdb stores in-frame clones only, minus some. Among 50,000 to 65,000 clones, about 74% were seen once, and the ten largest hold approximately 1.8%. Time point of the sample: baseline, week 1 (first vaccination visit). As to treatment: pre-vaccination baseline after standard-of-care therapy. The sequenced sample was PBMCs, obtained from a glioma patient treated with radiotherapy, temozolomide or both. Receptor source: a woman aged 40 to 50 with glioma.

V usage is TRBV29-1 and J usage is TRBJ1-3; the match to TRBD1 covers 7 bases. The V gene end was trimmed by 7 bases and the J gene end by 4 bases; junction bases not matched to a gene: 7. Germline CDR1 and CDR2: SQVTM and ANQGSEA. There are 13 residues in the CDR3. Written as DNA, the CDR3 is TGCAGCGCTCAACAGGGGCTCGGAAACACCATATATTTT. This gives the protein CSAQQGLGNTIYF.

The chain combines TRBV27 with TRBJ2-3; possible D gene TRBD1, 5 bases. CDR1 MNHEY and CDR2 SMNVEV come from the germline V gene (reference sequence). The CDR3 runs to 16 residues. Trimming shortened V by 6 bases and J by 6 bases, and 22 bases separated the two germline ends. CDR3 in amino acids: CASSPGHRGVADTQYF. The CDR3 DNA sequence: TGTGCCAGCAGCCCCGGACATCGTGGGGTTGCGGATACGCAGTATTTT.

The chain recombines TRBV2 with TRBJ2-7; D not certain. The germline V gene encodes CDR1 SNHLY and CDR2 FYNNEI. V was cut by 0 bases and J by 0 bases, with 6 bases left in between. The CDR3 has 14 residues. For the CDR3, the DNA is TGTGCCAGCAGTGAAGCGCTAGGCTCCTACGAGCAGTACTTC. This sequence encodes CASSEALGSYEQYF.

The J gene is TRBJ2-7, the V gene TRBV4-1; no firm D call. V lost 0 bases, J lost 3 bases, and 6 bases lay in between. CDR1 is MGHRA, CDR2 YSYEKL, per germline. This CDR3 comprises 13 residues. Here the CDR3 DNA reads TGCGCCAGCAGCCAAGAAGTAGGCTACGAGCAGTACTTC. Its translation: CASSQEVGYEQYF.

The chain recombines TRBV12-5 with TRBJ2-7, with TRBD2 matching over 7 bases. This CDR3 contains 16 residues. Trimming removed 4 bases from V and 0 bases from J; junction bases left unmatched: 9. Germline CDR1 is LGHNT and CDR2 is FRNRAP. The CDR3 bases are TGTGCTAGTGGTTCAAGACTAGCCCGAAGCTCCTACGAGCAGTACTTC. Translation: CASGSRLARSSYEQYF.

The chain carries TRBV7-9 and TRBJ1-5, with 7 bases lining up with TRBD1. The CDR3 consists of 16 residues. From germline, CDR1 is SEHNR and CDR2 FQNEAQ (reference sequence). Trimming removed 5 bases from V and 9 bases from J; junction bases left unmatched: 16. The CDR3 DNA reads TGTGCCAGCAGCAGAGGGGTTGGACAGGACTATGGGCCCCAGCATTTT. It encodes CASSRGVGQDYGPQHF.

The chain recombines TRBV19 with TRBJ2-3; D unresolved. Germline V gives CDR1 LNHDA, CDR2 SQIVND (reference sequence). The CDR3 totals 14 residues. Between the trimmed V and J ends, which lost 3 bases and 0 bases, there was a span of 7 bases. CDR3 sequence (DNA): TGTGCCAGTAGTATGGGGTTTAGCACAGATACGCAGTATTTT. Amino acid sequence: CASSMGFSTDTQYF.

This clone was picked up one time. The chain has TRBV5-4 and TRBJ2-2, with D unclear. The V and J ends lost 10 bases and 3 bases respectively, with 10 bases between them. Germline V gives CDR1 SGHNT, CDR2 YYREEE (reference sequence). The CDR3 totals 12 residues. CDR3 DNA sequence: TGTGCCCGTCACGAAGACACCGGGGAGCTGTTTTTT. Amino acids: CARHEDTGELFF.

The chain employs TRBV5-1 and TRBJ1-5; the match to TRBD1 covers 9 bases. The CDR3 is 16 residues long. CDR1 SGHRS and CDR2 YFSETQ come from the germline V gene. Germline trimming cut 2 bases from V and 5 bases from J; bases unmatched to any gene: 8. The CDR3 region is CASSFLPGQGDQPQHF. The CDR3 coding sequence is TGCGCCAGCAGCTTCCTTCCGGGACAGGGTGATCAGCCCCAGCATTTT.

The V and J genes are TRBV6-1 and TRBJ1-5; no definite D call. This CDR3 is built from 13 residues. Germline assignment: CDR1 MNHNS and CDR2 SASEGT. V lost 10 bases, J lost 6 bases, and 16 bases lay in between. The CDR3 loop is CATCLDPSQPQHF. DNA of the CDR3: TGTGCCACCTGCCTGGATCCCAGTCAGCCCCAGCATTTT.

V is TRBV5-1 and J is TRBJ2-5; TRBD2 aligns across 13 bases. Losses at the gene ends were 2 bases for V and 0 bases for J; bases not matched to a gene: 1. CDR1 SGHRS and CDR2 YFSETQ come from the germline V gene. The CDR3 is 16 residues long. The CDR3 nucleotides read TGCGCCAGCAGCTTAGGACTAGCGGGGGACCAAGAGACCCAGTACTTC. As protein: CASSLGLAGDQETQYF.

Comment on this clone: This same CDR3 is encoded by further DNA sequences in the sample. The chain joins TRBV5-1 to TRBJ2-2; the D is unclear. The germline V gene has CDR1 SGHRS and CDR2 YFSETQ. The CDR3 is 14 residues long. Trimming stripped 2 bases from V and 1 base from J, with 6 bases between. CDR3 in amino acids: CASSLGGNTGELFF. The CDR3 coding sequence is TGCGCCAGCAGCTTAGGCGGGAACACCGGGGAGCTGTTTTTT.

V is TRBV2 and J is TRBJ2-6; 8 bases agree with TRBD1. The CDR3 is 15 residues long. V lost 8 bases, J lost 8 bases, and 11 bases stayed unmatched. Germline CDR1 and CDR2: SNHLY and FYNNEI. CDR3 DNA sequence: TGTGCCAGCGGGGGCGTGGGGACAGGAACCAACGTCCTGACTTTC. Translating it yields CASGGVGTGTNVLTF. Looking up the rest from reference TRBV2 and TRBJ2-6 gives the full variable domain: EPEVTQTPSHQVTQMGQEVILRCVPISNHLYFYWYRQILGQKVEFLVSFYNNEISEKSEIFDDQFSVERPDGSNFTLKIRSTKLEDSAMYFCASGGVGTGTNVLTFGAGSRLTVL.

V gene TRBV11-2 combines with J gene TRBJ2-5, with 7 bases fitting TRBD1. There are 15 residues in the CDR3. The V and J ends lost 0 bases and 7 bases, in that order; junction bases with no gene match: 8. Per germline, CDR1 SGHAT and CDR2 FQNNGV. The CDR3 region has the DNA TGTGCCAGCAGCTTAGATCTAAGACAGGGTGCGACCCAGTACTTC. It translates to CASSLDLRQGATQYF. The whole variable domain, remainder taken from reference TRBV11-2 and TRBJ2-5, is EAGVAQSPRYKIIEKRQSVAFWCNPISGHATLYWYQQILGQGPKLLIQFQNNGVVDDSQLPKDRFSAERLKGVDSTLKIQPAKLEDSAVYLCASSLDLRQGATQYFGPGTRLLVL.

This CDR3 is CASSEHSYEQYF. CDR3 nucleotides: TGTGCCAGCAGTGAACACAGCTACGAGCAGTACTTC. The rearrangement links TRBV6-1 to TRBJ2-7, with D unresolved. The CDR3 extends over 12 amino acids. Germline CDR1 is MNHNS and CDR2 is SASEGT. Trimming cost V 2 bases and J 3 bases, with 5 bases left between them.